One and the same sample provided the 12 T cell receptor beta chains below, sequenced in a study of beta chain features in type 1 diabetes. Reverse transcription of all isolated RNA meant that expressed TCRB transcripts were sequenced. The method was immunoSEQ multiplex PCR; TCRdb's version includes in-frame clones alone and lacks a portion of them. The table lists about 180,000 clones, approximately 8.1% of them singletons, with about 0.9% in the top ten. No cognate antigen is known for these TCRs. Study-level points and caveats: The study found moderately but significantly shorter TCRB CDR3s in all four CD4+ subsets of Type 1 diabetes patients.

The source material was central memory CD4+ T cells from blood. The receptors shown here come from a woman aged 35 to 49 with type 1 diabetes.

CDR3 residues: CASSLRDRVDTIYF. DNA for the CDR3: TGCGCCAGCAGCCTACGGGACAGGGTCGACACCATATATTTT. J is TRBJ1-3 and V is TRBV4-3; 9 bases map to TRBD1. The CDR3 totals 14 residues. The germline CDR1 and CDR2 sequences are LGHNA and YSLEER. The trim removed 4 bases at V and 8 bases at J, leaving 6 bases unmatched.

In this sample, this clone turned up a few times. This chain links TRBV28 with TRBJ2-1; tentatively, D is TRBD1 (8 bases). The length of the CDR3 is 18 residues. Per germline, CDR1 MDHEN and CDR2 SYDVKM. Between the trimmed V and J ends, which lost 5 bases and 4 bases, there was a span of 24 bases. CDR3 DNA: TGTGCCAGCAGTCGCTCGGGACAGGCTAGCGGCCTTTACAATGAGCAGTTCTTC. Its protein is CASSRSGQASGLYNEQFF.

This clone was seen many times. The J gene is TRBJ2-7, the V gene TRBV5-4, with D unclear. The CDR3 spans 13 residues. CDR1 SGHNT and CDR2 YYREEE come from the germline V gene (reference sequence). Trimming stripped 0 bases from V and 0 bases from J, with 4 bases between. CDR3: CASSLVSSYEQYF. The CDR3 region has the DNA TGTGCCAGCAGCTTGGTTAGCTCCTACGAGCAGTACTTC.

Only a few counts were recorded for this clone. The chain recombines TRBV18 with TRBJ1-1, with a possible D match to TRBD1 (5 bases). The CDR3 is made up of 14 amino acids. The germline V gene has CDR1 KGHSH and CDR2 LQKENI. With 2 bases removed from V and 1 base from J, the gap between germline ends came to 8 bases. CDR3 protein: CASSPVTANTEAFF. The DNA for the CDR3 is TGTGCCAGCTCACCAGTGACAGCGAACACTGAAGCTTTCTTT.

The V gene is TRBV5-1, the J gene TRBJ2-5; the D gene is possibly TRBD1 (6 bases). The V gene lost 2 bases and the J gene lost 1 base, with 9 bases spanning the gap. Germline-derived CDR1 and CDR2 are SGHRS and YFSETQ. This CDR3 is built from 14 residues. The CDR3 sequence: CASSFQTGQETQYF. In nucleotides, the CDR3 is TGCGCCAGCAGCTTCCAGACAGGCCAAGAGACCCAGTACTTC.

This clone was detected only a few times. The V call is TRBV2, the J call TRBJ1-1; weak D call: TRBD1 (5 bases). The CDR3 has 14 amino acids. V was clipped by 3 bases and J by 5 bases, with 13 bases between them. The V gene's germline CDR1 is SNHLY and CDR2 FYNNEI. The CDR3 region has the DNA TGTGCCAGCAGTGACCCCGGGGGAGGGACTGAAGCTTTCTTT. Translation: CASSDPGGGTEAFF.

The table lists this clone with many counts. In DNA form, the CDR3 reads TGTGCCACCAGCAGATTCCCGAATAGCGGGGGGCCTAGCACAGATACGCAGTATTTT. Protein: CATSRFPNSGGPSTDTQYF. V is TRBV15 and J is TRBJ2-3, with 10 nucleotides matching TRBD2. Germline-derived CDR1 and CDR2 are LNHNV and YYDKDF (reference sequence). The CDR3 extends over 19 amino acids. V gave up 2 bases and J gave up 0 bases; unmatched junction bases: 11.

This clone has only a few counts. The V and J genes are TRBV7-3 and TRBJ1-2, with D hard to call. Trimming took 5 bases from V and 7 from J, leaving 14 bases between them. Germline V gives CDR1 SGHTA, CDR2 FQGTGA. The CDR3 loop spans 13 amino acids. CDR3 nucleotides: TGTGCCAGCAGCCCTGGAGTGGGAGGTGGCTACACCTTC. This codes for CASSPGVGGGYTF.

V and J are TRBV28 and TRBJ1-5, with D possibly TRBD1 on 5 matching bases. V was trimmed by 7 bases and J by 0 bases, leaving 10 bases between them. CDR1 and CDR2 (germline): MDHEN, SYDVKM. The CDR3 sequence is 14 residues long. The CDR3 DNA reads as TGTGCCAGCACTGACGGGGGTAGCAATCAGCCCCAGCATTTT. Translated, it gives CASTDGGSNQPQHF.

The chain links TRBV30 to TRBJ1-3, with D possibly TRBD1 on 6 matching bases. V was clipped by 5 bases and J by 0 bases, with 14 bases between them. Germline CDR1 and CDR2: GTSNPN and SVGIG (reference sequence). The CDR3 runs 15 residues. The CDR3 reads CAWAYGQSSGNTIYF. The CDR3 nucleotides are TGTGCCTGGGCCTACGGACAGAGCTCTGGAAACACCATATATTTT. Full variable domain (remainder filled in from reference TRBV30 and TRBJ1-3): SQTIHQWPATLVQPVGSPLSLECTVEGTSNPNLYWYRQAAGRGLQLLFYSVGIGQISSEVPQNLSASRPQDRQFILSSKKLLLSDSGFYLCAWAYGQSSGNTIYFGEGSWLTVV.

A few counts support this clone. J is TRBJ1-1 and V is TRBV30; D ambiguous. V dropped 0 bases and J dropped 5 bases, with 10 bases sitting between them. The CDR3 runs 13 residues. Germline values: CDR1 GTSNPN, CDR2 SVGIG (reference sequence). CDR3 sequence reads: CAWSVGERTEAFF. In DNA form, the CDR3 reads TGTGCCTGGAGTGTCGGGGAAAGAACTGAAGCTTTCTTT.

This sequence joins TRBV28 and TRBJ1-1; D may be TRBD1 (5 bases). Germline V gene lookup returns CDR1 MDHEN and CDR2 SYDVKM. The V and J ends lost 5 bases and 1 base respectively, with 17 bases between them. The CDR3 has 16 amino acids. In nucleotides, the CDR3 is TGTGCCAGCAGTACTAACCCGGGACTGAAGAACACTGAAGCTTTCTTT. This gives the protein CASSTNPGLKNTEAFF.